Following are 9 T cell receptor beta chains from one sample sequenced in a study of T cell changes during pregnancy in multiple sclerosis. TCRdb's table, derived via immunoSEQ multiplex PCR, lists solely in-frame clones and lacks some. The data contain fewer than 60,000 clones, 80% to 95% of them singletons. Sample: CD4+ T cells from peripheral blood mononuclear cells, taken after pregnancy. The receptors originated from a female donor with multiple sclerosis, enrolled in a pregnancy study.

The V and J genes are TRBV28 and TRBJ2-1, with a possible D match to TRBD1 (5 bases). Trimming removed 5 bases at V and 16 bases at J, with 15 bases between. This CDR3 region has 11 residues. Germline-derived CDR1 and CDR2 are MDHEN and SYDVKM. The CDR3 protein is CASSAGQKRFF. CDR3 in DNA: TGTGCCAGCAGTGCAGGGCAGAAGAGATTCTTC.

CDR3 nucleotides: TGTGCCTGGAGTCGCGGTGTGTCTAGCGCAACAGATACGCAGTATTTT. This codes for CAWSRGVSSATDTQYF. The rearrangement uses TRBV30 and TRBJ2-3; TRBD2 is a possible D gene (6 bases). Trimming shortened V by 2 bases and J by 3 bases, and 18 bases separated the two germline ends. The CDR3 contains 16 residues. Germline loops: CDR1 GTSNPN, CDR2 SVGIG (reference sequence).

This clone occurred once. V usage is TRBV12-5 and J usage is TRBJ2-1; TRBD2 agrees at 12 bases. The germline V gene encodes CDR1 LGHNT and CDR2 FRNRAP. Trimming took 5 bases from V and 3 from J; bases not matched to a gene: 2. This CDR3 is built from 15 residues. CDR3 amino acids: CASGTGLAGYNEQFF. The CDR3 nucleotides read TGTGCTAGTGGTACGGGACTAGCGGGCTACAATGAGCAGTTCTTC.

J is TRBJ2-2 and V is TRBV28, with TRBD1 matching 8 bases. The CDR3 length is 15 residues. The V segment lost 5 bases and the J segment 5 bases; nucleotides outside the gene matches: 7. Germline V gene sequence: CDR1 MDHEN, CDR2 SYDVKM. The CDR3 is CASSARDRRTGELFF. The CDR3 DNA follows: TGTGCCAGCAGTGCCCGGGACAGGAGAACCGGGGAGCTGTTTTTT.

The rearrangement uses TRBV19 and TRBJ1-1; weak D call: TRBD1 (5 bases). Trimming took 7 bases from V and 2 from J, leaving 14 bases between them. CDR3 length: 14 amino acids. Germline CDR1 is LNHDA and CDR2 is SQIVND (reference sequence). The CDR3 DNA sequence: TGTGCCAGTAAAGGGGAACAGGTAAACACTGAAGCTTTCTTT. This encodes CASKGEQVNTEAFF.

The J gene is TRBJ1-1, the V gene TRBV21-1; TRBD1 was called by the table and not checked on the DNA. TRBV21-1 is described as a pseudogene. CDR3 size: 14 residues. DNA of the CDR3: TGTGCCAGCAGCACCCGGACAGCGAACACTGAAGCTTTCTTT. Translation gives CASSTRTANTEAFF.

This chain connects TRBV2 to TRBJ2-7; TRBD2 matches at 7 bases. This CDR3 has 15 residues. Germline V gene sequence: CDR1 SNHLY, CDR2 FYNNEI. V lost 6 bases and J lost 5; bases outside the gene matches: 13. The CDR3 loop reads CASSPRREMLDEQYF. In nucleotides, the CDR3 is TGTGCCAGCAGCCCGAGGCGGGAGATGTTGGACGAGCAGTACTTC.

The chain combines TRBV7-9 with TRBJ1-3; D is ambiguous. CDR3 length equals 15 residues. V lost 3 bases to trimming and J lost 0 bases, with 9 bases between them. Germline V gene lookup returns CDR1 SEHNR and CDR2 FQNEAQ (reference sequence). CDR3 region: CASSFAVGSGNTIYF. For the CDR3, the DNA is TGTGCCAGCAGCTTTGCGGTCGGCTCTGGAAACACCATATATTTT.

This chain links TRBV2 with TRBJ2-2, with D uncertain. The CDR3 consists of 14 residues. The germline V gene has CDR1 SNHLY and CDR2 FYNNEI. Trimming took 5 bases from V and 2 from J, leaving 9 bases between them. The CDR3 region is CASSQVINTGELFF. The CDR3 DNA sequence: TGTGCCAGCAGTCAGGTCATTAACACCGGGGAGCTGTTTTTT.